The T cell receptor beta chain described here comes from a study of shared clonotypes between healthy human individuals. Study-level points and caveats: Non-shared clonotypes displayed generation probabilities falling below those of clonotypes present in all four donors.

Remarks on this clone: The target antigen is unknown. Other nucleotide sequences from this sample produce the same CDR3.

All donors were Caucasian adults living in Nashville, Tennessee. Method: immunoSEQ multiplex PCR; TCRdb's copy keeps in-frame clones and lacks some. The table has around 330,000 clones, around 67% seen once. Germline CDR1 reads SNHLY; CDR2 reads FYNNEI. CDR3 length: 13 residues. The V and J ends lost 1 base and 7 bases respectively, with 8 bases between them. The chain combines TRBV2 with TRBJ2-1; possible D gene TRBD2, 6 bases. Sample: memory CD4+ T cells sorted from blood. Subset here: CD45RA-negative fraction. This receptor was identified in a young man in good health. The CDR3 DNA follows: TGTGCCAGCAGTGAAGTCGGAGGGAATGAGCAGTTCTTC. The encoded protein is CASSEVGGNEQFF.